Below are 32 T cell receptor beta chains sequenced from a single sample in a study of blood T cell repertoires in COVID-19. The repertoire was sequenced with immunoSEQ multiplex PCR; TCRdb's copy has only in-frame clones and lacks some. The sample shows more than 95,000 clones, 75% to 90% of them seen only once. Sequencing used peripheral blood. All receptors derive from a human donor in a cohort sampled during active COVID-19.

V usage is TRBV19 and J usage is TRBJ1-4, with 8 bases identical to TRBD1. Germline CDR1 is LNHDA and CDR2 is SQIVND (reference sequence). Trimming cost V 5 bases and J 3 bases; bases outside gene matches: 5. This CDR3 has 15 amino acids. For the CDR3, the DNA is TGTGCCAGTAGTTCTACAGGGGGACCTAATGAAAAACTGTTTTTT. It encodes CASSSTGGPNEKLFF.

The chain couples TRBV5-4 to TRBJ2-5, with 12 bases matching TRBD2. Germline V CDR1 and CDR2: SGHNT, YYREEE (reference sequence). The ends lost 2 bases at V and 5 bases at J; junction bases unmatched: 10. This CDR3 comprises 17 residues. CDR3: CASSLASGRVNWETQYF. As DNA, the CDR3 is TGTGCCAGCAGCTTAGCTAGCGGGAGGGTCAATTGGGAGACCCAGTACTTC.

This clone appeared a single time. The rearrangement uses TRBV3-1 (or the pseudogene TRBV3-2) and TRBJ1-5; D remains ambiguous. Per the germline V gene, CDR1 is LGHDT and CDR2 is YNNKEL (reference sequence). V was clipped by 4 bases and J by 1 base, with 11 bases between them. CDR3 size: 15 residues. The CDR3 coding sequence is TGTGCCAGCAGCCCTCGGAGGGAAAGCAATCAGCCCCAGCATTTT. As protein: CASSPRRESNQPQHF.

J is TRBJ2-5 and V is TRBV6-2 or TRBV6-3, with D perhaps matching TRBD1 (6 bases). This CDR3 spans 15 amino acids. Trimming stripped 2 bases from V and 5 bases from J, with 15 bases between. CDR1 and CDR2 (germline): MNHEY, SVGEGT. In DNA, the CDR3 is TGTGCCAGCAGTTACAGTGGGGGCCGCGGGGAGACCCAGTACTTC. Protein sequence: CASSYSGGRGETQYF.

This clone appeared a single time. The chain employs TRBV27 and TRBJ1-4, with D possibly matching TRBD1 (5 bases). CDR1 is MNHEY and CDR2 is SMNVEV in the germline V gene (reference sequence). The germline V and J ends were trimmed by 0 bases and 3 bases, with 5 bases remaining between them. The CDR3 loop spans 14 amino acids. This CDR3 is CASSLSGANEKLFF. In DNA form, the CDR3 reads TGTGCCAGCAGTTTATCAGGGGCTAATGAAAAACTGTTTTTT.

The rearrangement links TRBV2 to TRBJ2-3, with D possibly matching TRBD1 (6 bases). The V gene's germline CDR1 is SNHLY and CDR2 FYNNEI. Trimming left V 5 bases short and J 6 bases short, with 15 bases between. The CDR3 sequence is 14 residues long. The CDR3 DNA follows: TGTGCCAGCAGTACAGGGACACACCGGGATACGCAGTATTTT. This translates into CASSTGTHRDTQYF.

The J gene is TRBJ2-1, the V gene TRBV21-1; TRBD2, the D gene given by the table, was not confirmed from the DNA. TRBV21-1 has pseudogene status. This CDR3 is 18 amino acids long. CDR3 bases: TGTGCCAGCAGCAAACCCCCGACTAGCGGGGCTTCATACAATGAGCAGTTCTTC. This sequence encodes CASSKPPTSGASYNEQFF.

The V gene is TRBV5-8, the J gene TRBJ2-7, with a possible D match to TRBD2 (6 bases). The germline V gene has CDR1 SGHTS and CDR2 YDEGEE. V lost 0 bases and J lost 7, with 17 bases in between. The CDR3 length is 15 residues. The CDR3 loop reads CASSLGAGRGGEQYF. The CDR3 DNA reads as TGTGCCAGCAGCTTGGGGGCCGGGCGAGGAGGGGAGCAGTACTTC.

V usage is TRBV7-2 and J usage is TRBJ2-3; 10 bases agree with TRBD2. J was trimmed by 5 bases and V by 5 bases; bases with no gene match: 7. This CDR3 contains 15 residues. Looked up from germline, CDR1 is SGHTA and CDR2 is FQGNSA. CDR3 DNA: TGTGCCAGCAGCGTCCCTAGCGGGGGTAGAGATACGCAGTATTTT. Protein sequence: CASSVPSGGRDTQYF. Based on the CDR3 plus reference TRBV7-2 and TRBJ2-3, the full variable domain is GAGVSQSPSNKVTEKGKDVELRCDPISGHTALYWYRQSLGQGLEFLIYFQGNSAPDKSGLPSDRFSAERTGGSVSTLTIQRTQQEDSAVYLCASSVPSGGRDTQYFGPGTRLTVL.

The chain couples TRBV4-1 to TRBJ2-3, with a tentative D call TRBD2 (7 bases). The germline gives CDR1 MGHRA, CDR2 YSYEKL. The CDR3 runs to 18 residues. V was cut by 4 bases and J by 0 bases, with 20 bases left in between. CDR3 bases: TGCGCCAGCAGCCGGGGAGCGGGCGGGGGCCCTAGCACAGATACGCAGTATTTT. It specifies CASSRGAGGGPSTDTQYF.

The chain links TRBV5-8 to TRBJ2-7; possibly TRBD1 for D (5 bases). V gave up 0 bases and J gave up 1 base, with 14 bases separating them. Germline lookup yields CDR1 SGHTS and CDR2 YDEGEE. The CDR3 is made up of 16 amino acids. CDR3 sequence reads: CASSLVLGRVSYEQYF. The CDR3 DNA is TGTGCCAGCAGCTTGGTATTAGGCAGGGTATCCTACGAGCAGTACTTC.

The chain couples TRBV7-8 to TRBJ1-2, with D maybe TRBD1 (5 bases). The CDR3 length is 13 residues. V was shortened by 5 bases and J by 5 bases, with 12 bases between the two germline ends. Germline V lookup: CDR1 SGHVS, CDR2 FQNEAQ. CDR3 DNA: TGTGCCAGCAGCCCGGACAAGGGGTATGGCTACACCTTC. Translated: CASSPDKGYGYTF.

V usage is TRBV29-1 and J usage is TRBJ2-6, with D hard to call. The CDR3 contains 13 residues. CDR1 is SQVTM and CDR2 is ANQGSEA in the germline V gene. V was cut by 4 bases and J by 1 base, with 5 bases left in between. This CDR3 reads CSVGASGANVLTF. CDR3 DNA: TGCAGCGTTGGAGCTTCTGGGGCCAACGTCCTGACTTTC.

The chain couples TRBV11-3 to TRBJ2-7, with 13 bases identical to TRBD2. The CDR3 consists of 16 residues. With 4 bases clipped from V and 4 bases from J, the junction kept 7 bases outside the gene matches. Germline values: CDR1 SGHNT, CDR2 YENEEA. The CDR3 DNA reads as TGTGCCAGCAGCTCCCGGACTAGCGGGAGTTGGTACGAGCAGTACTTC. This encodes CASSSRTSGSWYEQYF.

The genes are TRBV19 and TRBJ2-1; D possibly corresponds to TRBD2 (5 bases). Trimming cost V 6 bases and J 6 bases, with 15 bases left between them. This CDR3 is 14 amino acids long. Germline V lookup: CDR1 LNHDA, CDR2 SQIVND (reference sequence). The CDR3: CASSRGRWGNEQFF. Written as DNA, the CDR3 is TGTGCCAGTAGCCGCGGGCGGTGGGGCAATGAGCAGTTCTTC. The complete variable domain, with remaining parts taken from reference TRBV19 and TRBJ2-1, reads DGGITQSPKYLFRKEGQNVTLSCEQNLNHDAMYWYRQDPGQGLRLIYYSQIVNDFQKGDIAEGYSVSREKKESFPLTVTSAQKNPTAFYLCASSRGRWGNEQFFGPGTRLTVL.

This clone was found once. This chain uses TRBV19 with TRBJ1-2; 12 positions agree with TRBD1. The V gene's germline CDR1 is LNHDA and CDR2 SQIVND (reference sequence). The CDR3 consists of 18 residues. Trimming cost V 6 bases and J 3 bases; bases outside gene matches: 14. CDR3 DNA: TGTGCCAGTAGCACTTCCGGGACAGGGGGCATTGGGTACTATGGCTACACCTTC. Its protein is CASSTSGTGGIGYYGYTF.

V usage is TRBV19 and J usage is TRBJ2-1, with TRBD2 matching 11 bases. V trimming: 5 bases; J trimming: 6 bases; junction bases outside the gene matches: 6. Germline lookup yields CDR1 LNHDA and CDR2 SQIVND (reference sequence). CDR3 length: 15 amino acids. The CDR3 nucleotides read TGTGCCAGTAGTTCTGTAGCGGGGGGGCGCAATGAGCAGTTCTTC. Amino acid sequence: CASSSVAGGRNEQFF.

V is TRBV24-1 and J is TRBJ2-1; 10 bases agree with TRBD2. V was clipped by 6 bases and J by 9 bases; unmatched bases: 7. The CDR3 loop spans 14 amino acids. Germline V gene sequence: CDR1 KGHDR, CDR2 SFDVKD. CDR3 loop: CATSRAGGPSEQFF. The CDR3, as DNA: TGTGCCACCAGTCGAGCGGGGGGGCCCAGTGAGCAGTTCTTC.

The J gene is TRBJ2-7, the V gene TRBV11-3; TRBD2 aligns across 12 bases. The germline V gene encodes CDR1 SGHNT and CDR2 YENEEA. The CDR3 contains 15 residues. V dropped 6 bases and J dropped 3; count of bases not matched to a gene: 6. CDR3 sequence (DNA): TGTGCCAGCAGACGACTAGCGGGAGAAATCTACGAGCAGTACTTC. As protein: CASRRLAGEIYEQYF.

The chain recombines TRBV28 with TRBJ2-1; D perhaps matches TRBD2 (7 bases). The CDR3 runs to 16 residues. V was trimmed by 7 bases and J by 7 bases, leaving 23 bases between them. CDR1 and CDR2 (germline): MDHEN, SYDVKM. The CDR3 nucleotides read TGTGCCAGCAACCCTTACGGGGGCGGGAGACGAAATGAGCAGTTCTTC. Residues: CASNPYGGGRRNEQFF.

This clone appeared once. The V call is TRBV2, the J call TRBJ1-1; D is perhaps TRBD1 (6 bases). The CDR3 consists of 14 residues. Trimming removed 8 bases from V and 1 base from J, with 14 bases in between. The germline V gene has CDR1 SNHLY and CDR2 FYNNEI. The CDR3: CASSRTQGNTEAFF. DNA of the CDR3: TGTGCCAGCTCCCGGACACAGGGGAACACTGAAGCTTTCTTT.

CDR3 sequence: CASNNRYASTDTQYF. The DNA of the CDR3 is TGTGCCAGCAATAATCGGTACGCCAGCACAGATACGCAGTATTTT. V is TRBV6-5 and J is TRBJ2-3; D unresolved. V lost 7 bases to trimming and J lost 0 bases, with 14 bases between them. The CDR3 sequence is 15 residues long. Germline V CDR1 and CDR2: MNHEY, SVGAGI.

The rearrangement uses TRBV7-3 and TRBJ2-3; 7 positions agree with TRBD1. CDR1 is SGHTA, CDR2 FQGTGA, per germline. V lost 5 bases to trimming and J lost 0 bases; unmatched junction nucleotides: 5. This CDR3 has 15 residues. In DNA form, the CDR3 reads TGTGCCAGCAGCCGTAGCAGGGGGAGCACAGATACGCAGTATTTT. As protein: CASSRSRGSTDTQYF.

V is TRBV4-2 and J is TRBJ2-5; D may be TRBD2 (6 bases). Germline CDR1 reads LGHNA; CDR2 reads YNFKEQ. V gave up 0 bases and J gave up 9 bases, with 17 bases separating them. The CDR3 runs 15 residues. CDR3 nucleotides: TGTGCCAGCAGCCAAGACCGGGGGTCCATTAGGGCCCAGTACTTC. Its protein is CASSQDRGSIRAQYF.

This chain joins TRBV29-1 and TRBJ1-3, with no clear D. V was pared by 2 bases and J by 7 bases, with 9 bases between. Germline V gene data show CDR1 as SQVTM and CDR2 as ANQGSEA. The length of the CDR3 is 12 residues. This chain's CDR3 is CSVESRVNTIYF. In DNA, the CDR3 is TGCAGCGTTGAATCCCGCGTTAACACCATATATTTT.

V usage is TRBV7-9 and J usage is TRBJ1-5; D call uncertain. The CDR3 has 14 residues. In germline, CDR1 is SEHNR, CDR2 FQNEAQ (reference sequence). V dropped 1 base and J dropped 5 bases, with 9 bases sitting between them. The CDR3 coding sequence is TGTGCCAGCAGCTTAGGAGGGTACCATCAGCCCCAGCATTTT. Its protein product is CASSLGGYHQPQHF.

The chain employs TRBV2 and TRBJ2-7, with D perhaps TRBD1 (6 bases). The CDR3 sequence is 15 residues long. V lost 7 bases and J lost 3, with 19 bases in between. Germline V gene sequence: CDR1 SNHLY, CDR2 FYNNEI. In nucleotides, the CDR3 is TGTGCCAGCACAGAGGACAGTCAGCCTTTCTACGAGCAGTACTTC. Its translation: CASTEDSQPFYEQYF.

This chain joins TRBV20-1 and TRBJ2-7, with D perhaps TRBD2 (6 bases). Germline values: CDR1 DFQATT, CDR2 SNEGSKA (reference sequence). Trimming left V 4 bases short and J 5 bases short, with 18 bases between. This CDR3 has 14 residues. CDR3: CSATEGAGLHEQYF. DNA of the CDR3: TGCAGTGCTACTGAAGGAGCCGGACTACACGAGCAGTACTTC.

The CDR3 protein is CASSIAGLGARNIQYF. The CDR3 bases are TGTGCCAGTAGTATTGCGGGGTTAGGGGCCCGAAACATTCAGTACTTC. The genes are TRBV19 and TRBJ2-4, with a possible D match to TRBD2 (6 bases). The germline V gene has CDR1 LNHDA and CDR2 SQIVND (reference sequence). Trimming pared 3 bases from V and 6 bases from J, leaving 18 bases between. The CDR3 has 16 residues.

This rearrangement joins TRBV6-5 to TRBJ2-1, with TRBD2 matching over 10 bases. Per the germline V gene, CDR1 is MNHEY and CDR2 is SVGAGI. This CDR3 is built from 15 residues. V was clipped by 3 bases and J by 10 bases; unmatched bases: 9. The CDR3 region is CASSYWLAGAGEQFF. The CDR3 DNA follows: TGTGCCAGCAGTTATTGGCTAGCGGGAGCAGGGGAGCAGTTCTTC.

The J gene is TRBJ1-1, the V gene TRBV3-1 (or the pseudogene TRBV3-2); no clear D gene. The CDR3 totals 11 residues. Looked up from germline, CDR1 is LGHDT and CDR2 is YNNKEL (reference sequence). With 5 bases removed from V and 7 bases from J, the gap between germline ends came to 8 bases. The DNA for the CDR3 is TGTGCCAGCAGCGAACGCGGTGAAGCTTTCTTT. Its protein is CASSERGEAFF.

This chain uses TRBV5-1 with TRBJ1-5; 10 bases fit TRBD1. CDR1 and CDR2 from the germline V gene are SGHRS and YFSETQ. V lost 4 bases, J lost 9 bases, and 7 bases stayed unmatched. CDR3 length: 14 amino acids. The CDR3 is CASSEGTGVGPQHF. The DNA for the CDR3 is TGCGCCAGCAGCGAAGGGACAGGGGTTGGGCCCCAGCATTTT.